The 28 T cell receptor beta chains listed next were all sequenced from one sample in a study of blood T cells in healthy people across ages. The second PCR ran about 6 to 11 cycles with a sample-barcoded 5' primer and J-beta primers. TCRdb fed the 5' RACE reads into MiXCR, producing one record per CDR3 protein. Among about 800,000 distinct CDR3 sequences listed, 20% to 25% were seen once. This same sample was also taken into another study, of T cells of mothers and their children.

Sequencing used blood. The receptors originated from a boy younger than 18 in good health.

The genes are TRBV28 and TRBJ1-4; 9 bases line up with TRBD1. Germline CDR1 MDHEN, CDR2 SYDVKM. V lost 5 bases to trimming and J lost 4 bases; unmatched junction nucleotides: 8. There are 16 residues in the CDR3. CDR3 region: CASSQAGTGINEKLFF. CDR3 nucleotides: TGTGCCAGCAGTCAGGCCGGGACAGGGATTAATGAAAAACTGTTTTTT.

There are a few counts of this clonotype. The gene calls are TRBV29-1 and TRBJ1-4; unclear D gene. Trimming took off 4 bases at V and 6 bases at J, with 21 bases between the two ends. The germline V gene encodes CDR1 SQVTM and CDR2 ANQGSEA. This CDR3 region has 16 residues. CDR3 DNA: TGCAGCGTTGGTTTCGGTCGTGGCCAGCGGGATGAAAAACTGTTTTTT. Protein: CSVGFGRGQRDEKLFF.

This clonotype was counted a few times. V gene TRBV6-1 combines with J gene TRBJ2-6; the D gene is possibly TRBD2 (5 bases). Trimming shortened V by 3 bases and J by 2 bases, and 11 bases separated the two germline ends. This CDR3 has 16 residues. Germline V gene data show CDR1 as MNHNS and CDR2 as SASEGT. In DNA, the CDR3 is TGTGCCAGCAGTGAGGGTTCCGGGGCTGGGGCCAACGTCCTGACTTTC. Translated: CASSEGSGAGANVLTF.

The V and J genes are TRBV29-1 and TRBJ2-5, with 10 bases lining up with TRBD1. The CDR3 has 12 residues. CDR1 and CDR2 from the germline V gene are SQVTM and ANQGSEA. CDR3 loop: CSVGQGLETQYF. The CDR3 DNA sequence: TGCAGTGTGGGACAGGGGTTGGAGACCCAGTACTTC.

This clonotype came up a few times. The V call is TRBV20-1, the J call TRBJ2-7; D might be TRBD1 (6 bases). The CDR3 is made up of 14 amino acids. V dropped 5 bases and J dropped 3 bases, with 17 bases sitting between them. Germline CDR1 and CDR2: DFQATT and SNEGSKA (reference sequence). CDR3 in amino acids: CSARSRTVLYEQYF. CDR3 bases: TGCAGTGCTCGATCCAGGACAGTGCTCTACGAGCAGTACTTC.

This clonotype was detected a few times. The CDR3 protein is CSARPPTLNYEQYF. The CDR3 DNA reads TGCAGTGCTAGACCCCCCACACTTAACTACGAGCAGTACTTC. V is TRBV20-1 and J is TRBJ2-5, with no clear D. The better agreement between TRBJ2-7 and the DNA end casts doubt on the J call. This CDR3 has 14 residues. Germline CDR1 DFQATT, CDR2 SNEGSKA (reference sequence).

This clonotype has ten or more counts. V and J are TRBV7-2 and TRBJ2-7, with unresolved D. The CDR3 is 13 amino acids. Trimming took 4 bases from V and 4 from J, leaving 11 bases between them. The germline gives CDR1 SGHTA, CDR2 FQGNSA. In DNA form, the CDR3 reads TGTGCCAGCAGCTCCGTCTTGTATTACGAGCAGTACTTC. It specifies CASSSVLYYEQYF.

This chain joins TRBV6-5 and TRBJ1-2; 7 nucleotides agree with TRBD1. The CDR3 spans 14 residues. Germline CDR1 reads MNHEY; CDR2 reads SVGAGI. With V trimmed by 4 bases and J by 6 bases, 8 bases remained unmatched. CDR3: CASSSDRVWDGYTF. CDR3 nucleotides: TGTGCCAGCAGTTCTGACAGGGTATGGGATGGCTACACCTTC.

This clonotype was seen more than once but under ten times. The chain couples TRBV27 to TRBJ2-7; 10 nucleotides align to TRBD1. J lost 7 bases, V lost 3 bases, and 6 bases had no gene match. This CDR3 has 14 amino acids. Germline V lookup: CDR1 MNHEY, CDR2 SMNVEV (reference sequence). The CDR3 bases are TGTGCCAGCAGTTTCGTCGGGACAGGGGTTGAGCAGTACTTC. Amino acid sequence: CASSFVGTGVEQYF.

A few counts support this clonotype. The rearrangement links TRBV3-1 to TRBJ1-4; 9 nucleotides line up with TRBD1. Germline CDR1 is LGHDT and CDR2 is YNNKEL (reference sequence). The ends lost 0 bases at V and 6 bases at J; junction bases unmatched: 5. The CDR3 runs to 16 residues. CDR3 sequence reads: CASSQERDREDEKLFF. CDR3 bases: TGTGCCAGCAGCCAAGAACGGGACAGGGAAGATGAAAAACTGTTTTTT.

The table lists this clonotype with a few counts. The rearrangement links TRBV29-1 to TRBJ2-5; D remains unclear. CDR3 length: 12 amino acids. V lost 0 bases and J lost 3, with 5 bases in between. Germline V gene lookup returns CDR1 SQVTM and CDR2 ANQGSEA. CDR3 in amino acids: CSVEEAEETQYF. The CDR3 coding sequence is TGCAGCGTTGAAGAGGCAGAAGAGACCCAGTACTTC. Combining the CDR3 with reference TRBV29-1 and TRBJ2-5 gives the whole variable domain SAVISQKPSRDICQRGTSLTIQCQVDSQVTMMFWYRQQPGQSLTLIATANQGSEATYESGFVIDKFPISRPNLTFSTLTVSNMSPEDSSIYLCSVEEAEETQYFGPGTRLLVL.

This clonotype was counted between two and nine times. V gene TRBV7-2 combines with J gene TRBJ2-1; TRBD2 is a possible D gene (5 bases). The DNA matches TRBJ2-5 better at its end, which makes the J call doubtful. Germline CDR1 SGHTA, CDR2 FQGNSA. The length of the CDR3 is 15 residues. CDR3: CASSPGSGIGETQYF. CDR3 coding DNA: TGTGCCAGCAGCCCGGGGTCCGGTATTGGAGAGACCCAGTACTTC.

The rearrangement uses TRBV20-1 and TRBJ2-7; no clear D. Germline V gives CDR1 DFQATT, CDR2 SNEGSKA (reference sequence). Trimming removed 1 base from V and 2 bases from J, with 12 bases in between. There are 14 residues in the CDR3. The chain's CDR3 is CSARVVRSPYEQYF. The CDR3 DNA follows: TGCAGTGCTAGAGTAGTCCGTTCCCCCTACGAGCAGTACTTC.

J is TRBJ1-4 and V is TRBV5-1; TRBD1 matches at 7 bases. J gave up 7 bases and V 0 bases, and 12 bases lay outside the gene matches. The CDR3 has 17 amino acids. CDR1 SGHRS and CDR2 YFSETQ come from the germline V gene. The CDR3 bases are TGCGCCAGCAGCTTGGGGGACAGCCTAAGCTGCGCTGAAAAACTGTTTTTT. Its translation is CASSLGDSLSCAEKLFF.

This chain joins TRBV5-1 and TRBJ1-4, with 8 bases identical to TRBD1. After removal of 1 base from V and 5 bases from J, the junction contained 4 bases not matched to a gene. Germline CDR1 is SGHRS and CDR2 is YFSETQ. The CDR3 has 15 residues. CDR3 protein: CASSLTGGFNEKLFF. The CDR3 DNA reads as TGCGCCAGCAGCTTGACAGGGGGATTCAATGAAAAACTGTTTTTT.

This clonotype has a handful of counts. The V call is TRBV4-1, the J call TRBJ2-5; 13 nucleotides align to TRBD2. CDR1 is MGHRA and CDR2 is YSYEKL in the germline V gene. The ends lost 3 bases at V and 11 bases at J; junction bases unmatched: 15. This CDR3 contains 17 residues. CDR3 sequence reads: CASSHPRTSGSAGEQYF. The CDR3 DNA reads TGCGCCAGCAGCCACCCCAGGACTAGCGGGAGTGCGGGAGAGCAGTACTTC.

The chain recombines TRBV5-1 with TRBJ1-2; D is unclear. V was trimmed by 0 bases and J by 5 bases, leaving 11 bases between them. The CDR3 extends over 14 amino acids. Germline V CDR1 and CDR2: SGHRS, YFSETQ. The CDR3 region is CASSLGSGPYGYTF. The CDR3 DNA reads as TGCGCCAGCAGCTTGGGCTCAGGACCATATGGCTACACCTTC.

CDR3 sequence: CSVEVRGQGSYEQYF. CDR3 nucleotide sequence: TGCAGCGTTGAAGTAAGGGGACAGGGCTCCTACGAGCAGTACTTC. This chain uses TRBV29-1 with TRBJ2-7; TRBD1 matches 9 bases. This CDR3 spans 15 amino acids. V shed 1 base, J shed 0 bases, and the junction held 4 bases outside the gene matches. Germline CDR1 and CDR2: SQVTM and ANQGSEA.

This chain uses TRBV7-2 with TRBJ2-1; TRBD2 matches 10 bases. Germline V CDR1 and CDR2: SGHTA, FQGNSA. The CDR3 runs to 16 residues. V gave up 2 bases and J gave up 8 bases; unmatched junction bases: 9. The CDR3 region has the DNA TGTGCCAGCAGCTTAAGCGGGAGGGCCGTTTACGATGAGCAGTTCTTC. It encodes CASSLSGRAVYDEQFF.

The table lists this clonotype with a few counts. The chain uses TRBV3-1 and TRBJ2-7; perhaps D is TRBD1 or TRBD2 (5 bases each). Germline CDR1 reads LGHDT; CDR2 reads YNNKEL (reference sequence). The CDR3 contains 17 residues. V dropped 1 base and J dropped 0 bases, with 16 bases sitting between them. The CDR3 DNA reads as TGTGCCAGCAGCCAAGGACCCCTAGGGACCTTCTCCTACGAGCAGTACTTC. Encoded protein: CASSQGPLGTFSYEQYF.

This clonotype showed up just a few times. The chain has TRBV29-1 and TRBJ2-4; the match to TRBD2 covers 8 bases. The junction had 0 bases not matched to a gene; V was cut back by 4 bases and J by 7 bases. Germline V gene lookup returns CDR1 SQVTM and CDR2 ANQGSEA. The CDR3 extends over 11 amino acids. In DNA form, the CDR3 reads TGCAGCGTTGCGGGGGGGAACATTCAGTACTTC. This translates into CSVAGGNIQYF. Full variable domain (rest looked up from reference TRBV29-1 and TRBJ2-4): SAVISQKPSRDICQRGTSLTIQCQVDSQVTMMFWYRQQPGQSLTLIATANQGSEATYESGFVIDKFPISRPNLTFSTLTVSNMSPEDSSIYLCSVAGGNIQYFGAGTRLSVL.

The chain joins TRBV5-1 to TRBJ1-4, with 7 bases that match TRBD1. Germline V gene sequence: CDR1 SGHRS, CDR2 YFSETQ. There are 16 residues in the CDR3. Trimming removed 4 bases from V and 0 bases from J; junction bases left unmatched: 6. In DNA form, the CDR3 reads TGCGCCAGCAGCACCCGGACAGGAGCAACTAATGAAAAACTGTTTTTT. Residues: CASSTRTGATNEKLFF.

The gene calls are TRBV7-6 and TRBJ2-4; D is unclear. This CDR3 is built from 15 residues. The V gene's germline CDR1 is SGHVS and CDR2 FNYEAQ. V was clipped by 1 base and J by 2 bases, with 9 bases between them. CDR3 bases: TGTGCCAGCAGCTTAGAAGGCGGAACCAAAAACATTCAGTACTTC. Amino acids: CASSLEGGTKNIQYF.

This clonotype was recorded a few times. J is TRBJ2-5 and V is TRBV7-3; D is unclear. CDR3 size: 13 residues. V was clipped by 1 base and J by 4 bases, with 7 bases between them. Per the germline V gene, CDR1 is SGHTA and CDR2 is FQGTGA. The CDR3 spells CASSLRPTETQYF. The CDR3 DNA is TGTGCCAGCAGCTTAAGGCCGACAGAGACCCAGTACTTC.

Concerning this clonotype itself: One base away lies a much larger clone, so this may be a sequencing read error. V gene TRBV12-3 or TRBV12-4 combines with J gene TRBJ2-1; TRBD2 aligns across 8 bases. This CDR3 spans 14 amino acids. CDR3 residues: CASRIGGRIYEKFF. The CDR3 DNA reads as TGTGCCAGCAGAATCGGCGGGAGGATATATGAGAAGTTCTTC.

About this clonotype: An end of the junction differs from the germline gene, which may be a read error. V and J are TRBV20-1 and TRBJ1-2; 8 bases are shared with TRBD1. The CDR3 covers 11 residues. Germline lookup yields CDR1 DFQATT and CDR2 SNEGSKA (reference sequence). DNA of the CDR3: TGCAGTGCTAGACAGGGGGCTGGCTACGGCTTC. This gives the protein CSARQGAGYGF.

The chain employs TRBV3-1 and TRBJ2-4, with D perhaps TRBD2 (6 bases). Per the germline V gene, CDR1 is LGHDT and CDR2 is YNNKEL (reference sequence). This CDR3 contains 20 residues. V was pared by 8 bases and J by 0 bases, with 29 bases between. In nucleotides, the CDR3 is TGTGCCAGCCAGGCGTCGAAGGCGGTCGGGACTGTTCTAGCCAAAAACATTCAGTACTTC. Protein product: CASQASKAVGTVLAKNIQYF.

The V and J genes are TRBV28 and TRBJ2-5; 7 nucleotides line up with TRBD1. The J call may be in error: the DNA end matches TRBJ2-7 better. The germline CDR1 and CDR2 sequences are MDHEN and SYDVKM. The CDR3 runs 14 residues. The CDR3 spells CASSFSDRSYEQYF. The CDR3 DNA reads TGTGCCAGCAGTTTTTCGGACAGGTCCTACGAGCAGTACTTC.